The rows below give T cell receptor beta chains drawn from one sample of a study of shared clonotypes between healthy human individuals. Only in-frame clones appear in the TCRdb table, and some are missing; sequencing was by immunoSEQ multiplex PCR. This sample has approximately 2,300,000 clones, with less than 95% found just once. The sample taken for sequencing was naive CD4+ T cells from PBMCs. Source of these receptors: a man between 18 and 35 years old in good health. Some clones in this sample may be carry-over from other donors' samples. CDR3s include the opening cysteine and the closing phenylalanine or tryptophan. A D gene is named only where the DNA matches it firmly. Only some rows state a clone size, as once, few, many or a class for expanded clones.

d_gene	v_gene	j_gene	abundance	CDR3aa	CDR3nt
NA	TRBV18	TRBJ2-3	NA	CASSPGPVRTDTQYF	TGTGCCAGCTCACCGGGACCGGTGAGGACAGATACGCAGTATTTT
TRBD2	TRBV19	TRBJ2-7	NA	CASRGKREGHEQYF	TGTGCCAGTAGGGGGAAGCGGGAAGGGCACGAGCAGTACTTC
NA	TRBV7-8	TRBJ2-7	once	CASSLVFRGGAYEQYF	TGTGCCAGCAGCTTAGTTTTTCGAGGGGGAGCCTACGAGCAGTACTTC
TRBD2	TRBV7-3	TRBJ2-1	NA	CASSPIAGVSYNEQFF	TGTGCCAGCAGCCCCATAGCGGGAGTTTCCTACAATGAGCAGTTCTTC
NA	TRBV6-1	TRBJ2-2	few	CASKVNTGELFF	TGTGCCAGCAAAGTAAACACCGGGGAGCTGTTTTTT
NA	TRBV9	TRBJ2-3	NA	CASSVDWGTDTQYF	TGTGCCAGCAGCGTAGATTGGGGCACAGATACGCAGTATTTT
NA	TRBV27	TRBJ2-3	NA	CASSLPLGTQYF	TGTGCCAGCAGTTTACCCCTGGGTACGCAGTATTTT
TRBD1	TRBV19	TRBJ2-2	NA	CASSWTGNTGELFF	TGTGCCAGTAGTTGGACAGGGAACACCGGGGAGCTGTTTTTT
NA	TRBV7-6	TRBJ2-1	NA	CASASGDRQFF	TGTGCCAGCGCCTCCGGGGACCGGCAGTTCTTC
NA	TRBV6-1	TRBJ1-4	NA	CASSSGGGVGKLFF	TGTGCCAGCTCTTCGGGGGGCGGAGTGGGAAAACTGTTTTTT
TRBD2	TRBV7-9	TRBJ2-5	NA	CASSFRGRAEETQYF	TGTGCCAGCAGCTTCCGCGGGAGGGCCGAAGAGACCCAGTACTTC
TRBD2	TRBV28	TRBJ2-3	NA	CASSLLGSGRPMDTQYF	TGTGCCAGCAGTTTATTAGGCAGCGGGAGGCCCATGGATACGCAGTATTTT
NA	TRBV7-9	TRBJ1-4	NA	CASSLSGLWAEKLFF	TGTGCCAGCAGCTTAAGTGGGTTGTGGGCTGAAAAACTGTTTTTT
NA	TRBV7-9	TRBJ1-4	NA	CASSLPWGGSTNEKLFF	TGTGCCAGCAGCTTACCTTGGGGCGGGAGCACTAATGAAAAACTGTTTTTT
NA	TRBV18	TRBJ1-3	NA	CASSPPTRGRGNTIYF	TGTGCCAGCTCACCACCCACCCGGGGACGGGGAAACACCATATATTTT
NA	TRBV9	TRBJ2-7	NA	CASSATNRVFEQYF	TGTGCCAGCAGCGCGACAAACAGGGTTTTCGAGCAGTACTTC
NA	TRBV5-5	TRBJ1-2	NA	CASSHRDGYGYTF	TGTGCCAGCAGCCACCGGGACGGCTATGGCTACACCTTC
NA	TRBV18	TRBJ2-1	NA	CASSRGENNEQFF	TGTGCCAGCTCTCGGGGTGAAAACAATGAGCAGTTCTTC
NA	TRBV27	TRBJ2-1	NA	CASSSNFGRGYRDEQFF	TGTGCCAGCAGTTCAAACTTCGGACGGGGTTATAGGGATGAGCAGTTCTTC
NA	TRBV15	TRBJ1-4	NA	CATRGRGGDEKLFF	TGTGCCACCCGGGGGAGAGGAGGCGATGAAAAACTGTTTTTT
TRBD2	TRBV5-8	TRBJ2-3	NA	CASSLGGLGGADTQYF	TGTGCCAGCAGCTTGGGGGGACTAGGAGGGGCAGATACGCAGTATTTT
TRBD2	TRBV29-1	TRBJ2-3	NA	CSAQGLATSSTDTQYF	TGCAGCGCCCAGGGACTAGCCACGTCTAGCACAGATACGCAGTATTTT
TRBD2	TRBV27	TRBJ2-1	NA	CASSELAGGVRESEQFF	TGTGCCAGCAGTGAGCTAGCGGGAGGCGTACGGGAAAGTGAGCAGTTCTTC
TRBD2	TRBV15	TRBJ2-7	NA	CATSRQGLYEQYF	TGTGCCACCAGCAGACAGGGACTATACGAGCAGTACTTC
NA	TRBV7-9	TRBJ1-1	NA	CASSFRPPGGEAFF	TGTGCCAGCAGCTTTCGTCCCCCTGGGGGGGAAGCTTTCTTT
TRBD2	TRBV19	TRBJ2-2	NA	CASSTSGRAAGELFF	TGTGCCAGTAGTACCAGCGGGAGGGCCGCCGGGGAGCTGTTTTTT
TRBD1	TRBV30	TRBJ1-5	few	CAWSAGTGGFQPQHF	TGTGCCTGGAGTGCCGGGACAGGGGGTTTTCAGCCCCAGCATTTT
TRBD2	TRBV29-1	TRBJ2-3	NA	CSVVSAGGPTDTQYF	TGCAGCGTTGTTTCCGCGGGAGGCCCCACAGATACGCAGTATTTT
NA	TRBV7-9	TRBJ2-2	NA	CAGSGYTGELFF	TGTGCCGGAAGCGGGTACACCGGGGAGCTGTTTTTT
TRBD2	TRBV10-1	TRBJ2-1	NA	CASSRTSGDDNEQFF	TGCGCCAGCAGTAGGACTAGCGGGGATGACAATGAGCAGTTCTTC
NA	TRBV25-1	TRBJ2-7	NA	CASRDGGTYEQYF	TGTGCCAGCAGGGACGGCGGTACCTACGAGCAGTACTTC
NA	TRBV28	TRBJ1-6	once	CASSGGTYSPLHF	TGTGCCAGCAGTGGGGGGACGTATTCACCCCTCCACTTT
NA	TRBV7-8	TRBJ2-7	NA	CASSSPWSGSNYEQYF	TGTGCCAGCAGCTCCCCCTGGAGCGGAAGTAATTACGAGCAGTACTTC
NA	TRBV29-1	TRBJ2-3	once	CSVGGTDTQYF	TGCAGCGTGGGCGGCACAGATACGCAGTATTTT
NA	TRBV19	TRBJ2-7	NA	CASKDFVSYEQYF	TGTGCCAGTAAGGACTTCGTTTCCTACGAGCAGTACTTC
NA	TRBV19	TRBJ1-4	once	CASSSNRLATNEKLFF	TGTGCCAGTAGTTCTAACAGGCTTGCAACTAATGAAAAACTGTTTTTT
NA	TRBV29-1	TRBJ2-3	NA	CSVGDGGRADTQYF	TGCAGCGTTGGGGACGGGGGAAGGGCAGATACGCAGTATTTT
NA	TRBV28	TRBJ2-7	NA	CASSHLLRDPGDEQYF	TGTGCCAGCAGTCACCTGCTTCGGGACCCCGGGGACGAGCAGTACTTC
TRBD2	TRBV27	TRBJ2-7	NA	CASRRALAGILDEQYF	TGTGCCAGCAGGCGCGCGCTAGCGGGCATATTAGACGAGCAGTACTTC
TRBD2	TRBV5-1	TRBJ2-3	NA	CASSSAAGGPSDTQYF	TGCGCCAGCAGCTCGGCAGCGGGAGGGCCTTCAGATACGCAGTATTTT
NA	TRBV5-1	TRBJ2-1	NA	CASSLFVGSYNEQFF	TGCGCCAGCAGCTTGTTTGTGGGGTCCTACAATGAGCAGTTCTTC
TRBD1	TRBV18	TRBJ2-7	few	CASSRSRDRVYEQYF	TGTGCCAGCTCACGCTCCCGGGACAGGGTATACGAGCAGTACTTC
NA	TRBV20-1	TRBJ1-5	NA	CSALRDGPQHF	TGCAGTGCTCTGCGGGATGGGCCCCAGCATTTT
NA	TRBV18	TRBJ1-1	NA	CASSLGVNTEAFF	TGTGCCAGCTCACTTGGAGTGAACACTGAAGCTTTCTTT